This entry is about one TCR beta chain. No antigen is known for it. No base-level quality is on record; no much larger clone is a single base apart. TCRbeta CDR3 sequencing was performed on sorted unstimulated T cells and on proliferating T cells recovered from mixed lymphocyte reactions. Fresh whole blood from under 13 HLA-typed healthy donors was used as the source from which PBMCs were isolated. Library generation was performed with the immunoSEQ multiplex PCR assay. The deep sequencing platform assayed around 94,000 TCR templates per sample. Genomic DNA extracted from sorted T cells was used for TCRbeta CDR3 sequencing. In the original analysis: Clonal analysis of TCRbeta CDR3 data was done in the R programming language. Unstimulated samples were compared with post-reaction CFSE-low samples to define alloreactive CD4+ and CD8+ clones. Regulatory or non-regulatory origin of alloreactive CD4+ clones was assigned by matching sequences to the sorted unstimulated Treg and non-Treg repertoires. This immuneACCESS table, as held by TCRdb, lists in-frame sequences with V and J called but not all clones. Of the missing ones, under half trace to an unresolved V gene in checked studies; the others have no known cause. V and J calls and clone size are copied from that table; D and trimming were computed from the DNA. This sample has 90,000 to 110,000 clones in its table, and roughly 91% of those were observed once. 0.32% of the sample lies in the top ten.

Unmatched junction bases come to 10, with V trimmed by 3 bases and J by 7 bases. In the germline V gene, CDR1 corresponds to SGDLS and CDR2 to YYNGEE. The CDR3 has 15 amino acids, counting the end cysteine and phenylalanine. Only the CDR3 portion is preserved as DNA: 45 bases, with reading frame beginning at the first base. This sample is drawn from a study of siplizumab effects on memory and regulatory T cells (dated by TCRdb to between 2017 and 2020). With regard to the full study: The study examined how the anti-CD2 antibody siplizumab affects alloreactive T-cell subsets in allogeneic mixed lymphocyte reactions built from human PBMCs. Study-wide conclusions, independent of this receptor: Roughly 75-95% of proliferating CD4+ or CD8+ clones could not be assigned a naive or memory phenotype. Sequences below about 10^-5 frequency were poorly captured, so only a minor fraction of alloreactive clones could be mapped to unstimulated subsets. No functional confirmation was obtained for the suppressive function of proliferating Tregs from siplizumab cultures. Unstimulated naive T cells appeared more diverse than memory T cells, and naive cells seemed to contribute substantially to the alloresponse. In reactions with siplizumab, an average of roughly 70% of mappable alloreactive CD4+ clones were Treg-derived, compared with roughly 26% in control reactions. The cumulative frequency of alloreactive sequences traceable to unstimulated CD4+ memory T cells was significantly reduced by siplizumab.

Sequencing was performed on CD4+ T cells sorted from blood. The TCR originated in a human donor in good health. Rearrangement joined TRBV9 to TRBJ2-7, and TRBD2 matches 10 of the central bases. The CDR3 region reads CASSALAGALEEQYF. The nucleotide sequence reads TGTGCCAGCAGCGCCCTAGCGGGGGCCCTCGAGGAGCAGTACTTC.